The rows below give T cell receptor beta chains drawn from one sample of a study of OX40 agonist ivuxolimab in advanced cancers. Measured with immunoSEQ multiplex PCR; TCRdb has only the in-frame clones, and not every one. The sample lists about 100,000 clones, around nine tenths occurring once. Sequencing used CD4+ or CD8+ T cells sorted from blood, obtained in a trial of the OX40 agonist ivuxolimab. All receptors come from an adult with an advanced solid tumor such as melanoma, head and neck, liver or kidney cancer. CDR3s include the opening cysteine and the closing phenylalanine or tryptophan. The order of the fields is J gene, D gene, V gene, clone size, CDR3 protein. A D gene is named only where the DNA matches it firmly. Expanded clones are given a class, and other clones once, few, many or no size at all.

TRBJ2-5 | TRBD2 | TRBV19 | - | CASSIGNSGRETQYF
TRBJ2-1 | - | TRBV5-4 | - | CASSLGVSSYNEQFF
TRBJ2-3 | TRBD2 | TRBV18 | - | CASSQTSGRAQDTQYF
TRBJ2-3 | - | TRBV5-1 | - | CASSFVADHTDTQYF
TRBJ1-4 | TRBD1 | TRBV5-1 | - | CASSRGQATNEKLFF
TRBJ2-7 | TRBD2 | TRBV7-2 | once | CASSMGLADYEQYF
TRBJ2-1 | - | TRBV4-1 | - | CASSQDMGVGQFF
TRBJ2-3 | - | TRBV28 | - | CASSSAGSREDTQYF
TRBJ2-7 | TRBD1 | TRBV5-1 | - | CASSKGQVYEQYF
TRBJ2-5 | - | TRBV18 | - | CASSLTTGIQETQYF
TRBJ2-1 | TRBD2 | TRBV7-2 | - | CASSLAASGSGYEQFF
TRBJ1-4 | - | TRBV19 | - | CASSIGFGTGNEKLFF
TRBJ2-1 | - | TRBV5-8 | - | CASGRTSYNEQFF
TRBJ1-3 | TRBD1 | TRBV19 | - | CASQSTGGSGNTIYF
TRBJ2-3 | - | TRBV19 | - | CASSPRPDTQYF
TRBJ1-2 | TRBD1 | TRBV19 | - | CASSMLGQVVGYTF
TRBJ2-2 | TRBD1 | TRBV5-1 | once | CASSWTGGNTGELFF
TRBJ1-1 | - | TRBV6-4 | - | CASSAATTTAFF